The entry below describes one T cell receptor (beta chain). Profiled with immunoSEQ multiplex PCR; TCRdb holds only in-frame clones, not every one. This sample has about 230,000 clones, with about 86% found just once. This entry belongs to a study of blood T cell repertoires in COVID-19. In the study overall: Collection of acute and convalescent COVID-19 samples took place in the United States, Italy and Spain.

The germline V gene has CDR1 LGHDT and CDR2 YNNKEL (reference sequence). Trimming removed 1 base at V and 6 bases at J, with 12 bases between. This CDR3 is built from 15 residues. The chain uses TRBV3-1 (or the pseudogene TRBV3-2) and TRBJ2-2; TRBD2 is a possible D gene (6 bases). This clonotype originated in a man at least 80 years old with acute or convalescent COVID-19. Sequenced: peripheral blood. CDR3 in DNA: TGTGCCAGCAGCCAAGGTAGCGGTACCTCCGGGGAGCTGTTTTTT. Protein product: CASSQGSGTSGELFF.